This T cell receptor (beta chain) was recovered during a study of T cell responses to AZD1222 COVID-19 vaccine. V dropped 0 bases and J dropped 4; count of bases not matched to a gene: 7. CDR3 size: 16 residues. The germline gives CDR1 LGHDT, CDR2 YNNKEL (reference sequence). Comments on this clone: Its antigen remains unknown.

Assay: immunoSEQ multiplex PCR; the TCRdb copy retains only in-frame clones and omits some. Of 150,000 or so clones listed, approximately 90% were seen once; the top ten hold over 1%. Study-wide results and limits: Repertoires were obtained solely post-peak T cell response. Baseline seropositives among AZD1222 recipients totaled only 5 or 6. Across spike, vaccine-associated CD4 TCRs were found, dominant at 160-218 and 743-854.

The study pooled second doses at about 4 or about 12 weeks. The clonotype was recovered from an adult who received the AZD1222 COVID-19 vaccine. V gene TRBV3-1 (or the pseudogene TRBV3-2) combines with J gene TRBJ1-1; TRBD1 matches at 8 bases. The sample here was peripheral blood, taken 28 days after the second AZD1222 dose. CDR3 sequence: CASSQDPNRGVTEAFF. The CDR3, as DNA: TGTGCCAGCAGCCAAGATCCGAACAGGGGGGTCACTGAAGCTTTCTTT.